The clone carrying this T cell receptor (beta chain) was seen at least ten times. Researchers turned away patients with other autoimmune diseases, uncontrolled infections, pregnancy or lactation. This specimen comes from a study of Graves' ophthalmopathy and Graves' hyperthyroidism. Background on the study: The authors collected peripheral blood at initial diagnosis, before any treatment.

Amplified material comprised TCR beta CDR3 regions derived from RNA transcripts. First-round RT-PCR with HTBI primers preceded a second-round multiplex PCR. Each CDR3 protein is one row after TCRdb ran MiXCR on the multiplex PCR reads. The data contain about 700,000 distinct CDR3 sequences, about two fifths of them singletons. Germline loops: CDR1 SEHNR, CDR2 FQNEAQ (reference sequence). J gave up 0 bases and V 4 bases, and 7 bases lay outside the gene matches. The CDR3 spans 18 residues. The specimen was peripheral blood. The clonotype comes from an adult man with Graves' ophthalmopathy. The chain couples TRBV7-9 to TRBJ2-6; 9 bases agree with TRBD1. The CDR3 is CASSSAGTGSSGANVLTF. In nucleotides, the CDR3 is TGTGCCAGCAGCTCTGCCGGGACAGGGAGCTCTGGGGCCAACGTCCTGACTTTC.